This T cell receptor (beta chain) was profiled in a study of blood T cell repertoires in COVID-19 (TCRdb year 2020). Regarding the research as a whole: Samples from collaborators originated in the United States, Italy and Spain and spanned both the acute and convalescent phases of COVID-19. A freely available public database, intended as a resource for researchers studying the immune response to SARS-CoV-2, is where the repertoires were released. A de-identified subject ID, COVID-19 status, age in years and sex were almost always included in the sample metadata. Samples were obtained from the ongoing ImmuneRACE study (first 160 participants) and from 950 to 1,500 subjects provided by 6 global collaborators. Where available, HLA class I and class II types were obtained from metadata supplied by the sample provider rather than from assay-based typing. The dataset comprised deeply sampled blood TCRbeta repertoires from subjects exposed to, actively infected with, or recovered from COVID-19. The material from the prospective study consisted of cDNA or gDNA derived from T cells, B-cell-depleted T cells, or PBMCs.

The immunoSEQ Assay, a bias-controlled multiplex PCR, was used to amplify TCRbeta CDR3 regions from genomic DNA. In the authors' own workflow: The number of nucleated cells in each sample was estimated by amplification of reference gene primers within the assay. To quantify the absolute abundance of each unique TCRbeta CDR3 rearrangement, sequence reads were collapsed and filtered. For each sample, productive Simpson clonality was calculated as the square root of Simpson's diversity index across productive rearrangements. Imported from immuneACCESS, the table was reduced by TCRdb to in-frame sequences with V and J called. These copies leave out some clones; in studies compared against another copy, an unresolved V gene accounts for under half, and the cause of the remainder is not known. V, J and clone size derive from that table, while D and trimming were established from the DNA sequence. The sample table records about 200,000 clones; about 90% of these occur just once. Over 1.5% of the sample is in the top ten clones.

The collaborating institutions used their own protocols to collect whole blood in K2EDTA tubes. Collaborator samples were shipped for TCRbeta analysis as frozen whole blood, isolated PBMCs, or DNA extracted from either sample type. Concerning this clone itself: Its antigen is still unknown. No base qualities exist here, and no much larger clone lies one base off it.

The paper as a whole reports these results and caveats: The amount of clinical and demographic metadata varied by source and participant and was provided uncurated.

The TCR originated in a man aged 40-55 years with active or convalescent COVID-19. The material sequenced was peripheral blood.

The CDR3 amino acid sequence is: CASSVGSLGAPGAPLHF. In nucleotides, the sequence is TGTGCCAGCAGCGTAGGGAGTTTGGGGGCCCCTGGGGCACCCCTCCACTTT. In this chain, TRBV9 is recombined with TRBJ1-6; possibly the D gene is TRBD1, per 6 matching bases. The germline V gene encodes CDR1 SGDLS and CDR2 YYNGEE. The junction carries 21 bases between V and J, which are trimmed by 0 bases and 11 bases respectively. Its CDR3 holds 17 amino acids, cysteine through phenylalanine. Solely the CDR3 DNA is kept, with 51 bases framed from the first base.